The 19 T cell receptor beta chains given below trace back to one sample, sequenced in a study of tumor and adjacent non-tumor tissue in lung cancer (dated by TCRdb to 2017 to 2018). Receptor amplification or capture employed multiplex PCR. Instrument on record: Illumina HiSeq 2500. TCRbeta libraries were constructed through three rounds of nested PCR with primers (Table S4) according to protocols modified from ARM-PCR. The public reads were reanalyzed by TCRdb: fastp trimming at Q25, MiXCR alignment, in-frame beta chains only. Duplicate CDR3 protein sequences are folded into a single record with the most common DNA and genes. The sample includes around 100,000 distinct CDR3 sequences, with 55% to 65% observed a single time. Of the sample, roughly 19% falls within the top ten clones. RNA was isolated from bulk unsorted tissue, and RNA quality was assessed with a NanoDrop ND-1000 and an Agilent 2100. Normal lung samples were distant non-tumor tissue taken more than 3 cm from the tumor edge.

What was sequenced was distant non-tumor lung tissue. The receptors originated from a man aged 25 to 40 with non-small cell lung cancer.

This clonotype appeared many times. This sequence joins TRBV12-3 or TRBV12-4 and TRBJ2-1; 8 bases match TRBD2. V shed 6 bases and J 8 bases; nucleotides not matched to a gene: 9. This CDR3 has 14 amino acids. CDR3 in amino acids: CASSHAGTRDEQFF. CDR3 nucleotide sequence: TGTGCCAGCAGCCACGCCGGGACTAGAGATGAGCAGTTCTTC.

Turning to this clonotype: This CDR3 fails to terminate in the conserved phenylalanine or tryptophan, so it likely reflects a read error. It is unclear where the CDR3 begins or ends on the DNA, so no DNA is shown, and the CDR3 is as TCRdb lists it. The chain combines TRBV29-1 with TRBJ1-2; the table's D gene call, TRBD1, was not cross checked with the DNA. The CDR3 length is 13 residues, termini included. From germline, CDR1 is SQVTM and CDR2 ANQGSEA. This CDR3 reads CNTSDSRVYGYIL.

Comments on this clonotype: One base away lies a much larger clone, so this may be a sequencing read error. The chain has TRBV13 and TRBJ2-3; a weak D match, TRBD1 (7 bases). This CDR3 comprises 16 residues. Germline CDR1 reads PRHDT; CDR2 reads FYEKMQ (reference sequence). CDR3 bases: TGTGCCGGCAGCTTAGGGAGGACAGGCAGGGCCGATACGCAGTATTTT. It codes for CAGSLGRTGRADTQYF.

The gene calls are TRBV6-4 and TRBJ2-1; a possible D gene is TRBD1 (5 bases). Trimming pared 3 bases from V and 5 bases from J, leaving 14 bases between. Germline CDR1 MRHNA, CDR2 SNTAGT. The CDR3 sequence is 15 residues long. The CDR3 sequence: CASSEGRKTDNEQFF. DNA for the CDR3: TGTGCCAGCAGTGAGGGGCGGAAGACGGACAATGAGCAGTTCTTC.

This clonotype occurred a few times. The genes are TRBV30 and TRBJ2-7; 10 nucleotides align to TRBD2. The CDR3 consists of 15 residues. Germline trimming cut 2 bases from V and 1 base from J; bases unmatched to any gene: 5. CDR1 GTSNPN and CDR2 SVGIG come from the germline V gene (reference sequence). This CDR3 reads CAWSPLAGVSYEQYF. In nucleotides, the CDR3 is TGTGCCTGGAGTCCCCTAGCGGGAGTGTCCTACGAGCAGTACTTC.

Remarks on this clonotype: Given the absence of the conserved phenylalanine or tryptophan at the CDR3 end, a read error is likely. The chain combines TRBV20-1 with TRBJ2-4; 9 bases fit TRBD1. Germline V gene sequence: CDR1 DFQATT, CDR2 SNEGSKA (reference sequence). The trim removed 6 bases at V and 0 bases at J, leaving 3 bases unmatched. This CDR3 has 14 amino acids. The CDR3 DNA follows: TGCAGTGCATCGACAGGGGGAGCCAAAAACATTCAGTACTTA. Translated: CSASTGGAKNIQYL.

There are a few counts of this clonotype. The junction and the germline gene differ at one end; a read error may be behind it. The V gene is TRBV11-2, the J gene TRBJ2-7; D possibly corresponds to TRBD1 (6 bases). The CDR3 totals 14 residues. CDR1 is SGHAT and CDR2 is FQNNGV in the germline V gene. CDR3 DNA: TGTGCCAGCAGCTTGGGCAGGGGTGGCTACAAGCAGTACTTC. This sequence encodes CASSLGRGGYKQYF.

J is TRBJ2-2 and V is TRBV12-3 or TRBV12-4; no reliable D call. The CDR3 spans 12 residues. V was cut by 8 bases and J by 6 bases, with 10 bases left in between. The CDR3 DNA is TGTGCCAGCTCCACGGACGCCGGGGAGCTGTTTTTT. Protein product: CASSTDAGELFF.

This clonotype has a handful of counts. The junction shows a germline mismatch at one end, possibly a read error. This sequence joins TRBV11-2 and TRBJ2-5; TRBD1 is a possible D gene (5 bases). Germline values: CDR1 SGHAT, CDR2 FQNNGV. The CDR3 is made up of 15 amino acids. The CDR3 protein is CASSLLRTGTETQYF. In DNA, the CDR3 is TGTGCCAGCAGCTTATTGCGTACAGGAACGGAGACTCAGTACTTC.

There are many counts of this clonotype. The chain joins TRBV20-1 to TRBJ2-7, with 7 positions matching TRBD2. The CDR3 consists of 14 residues. The germline CDR1 and CDR2 sequences are DFQATT and SNEGSKA (reference sequence). After removal of 1 base from V and 4 bases from J, the junction contained 7 bases not matched to a gene. As DNA, the CDR3 is TGCAGTGCTAGAGGGGCAACGGGAGGATACGAGCAGTACTTC. Residues: CSARGATGGYEQYF.

This clonotype was seen ten or more times. J is TRBJ1-5 and V is TRBV28; D unresolved. Germline lookup yields CDR1 MDHEN and CDR2 SYDVKM. This CDR3 contains 16 residues. Trimming cost V 3 bases and J 3 bases, with 15 bases left between them. The CDR3 loop is CASSFISRNYNQPQHF. The DNA for the CDR3 is TGTGCCAGCAGTTTTATATCCCGGAATTACAATCAGCCCCAGCATTTT.

About this clonotype itself: This could be a read error, since a much larger clone is one nucleotide away. This chain uses TRBV29-1 with TRBJ2-2; D remains ambiguous. Germline V lookup: CDR1 SQVTM, CDR2 ANQGSEA. CDR3 length equals 14 residues. This CDR3 reads CGVDRVGFTGELFF. The CDR3 nucleotides read TGCGGCGTAGATAGGGTGGGCTTCACCGGGGAGCTGTTTTTT.

Of note for this clonotype: The CDR3 carries no conserved terminal phenylalanine or tryptophan, so it likely arises from a read error. This sequence joins TRBV12-3 or TRBV12-4 and TRBJ2-3; 8 nucleotides agree with TRBD1. V trimming: 9 bases; J trimming: 4 bases; junction bases outside the gene matches: 15. This CDR3 has 16 amino acids. CDR3 nucleotides: TGTGCCAGTAGGGAGACAGGGGCCAGGGACGCAGATACGCAGTATTCT. Translation gives CASRETGARDADTQYS.

This sequence joins TRBV20-1 and TRBJ2-1; TRBD2 matches at 7 bases. Trimming took 3 bases from V and 8 from J; bases not matched to a gene: 10. Per germline, CDR1 DFQATT and CDR2 SNEGSKA (reference sequence). CDR3 size: 14 residues. DNA for the CDR3: TGCAGTGCTAGTTCCACGACTAGCATCTATGAGCAGTTCTTC. Translated, it gives CSASSTTSIYEQFF.

This clonotype showed up many times. The V call is TRBV6-6, the J call TRBJ1-6; D perhaps matches TRBD1 (6 bases). Per the germline V gene, CDR1 is MNHNY and CDR2 is SVGAGI (reference sequence). Trimming left V 7 bases short and J 7 bases short, with 17 bases between. The CDR3 has 15 amino acids. The CDR3 is CASTPPPGENSPLHF. CDR3 nucleotide sequence: TGTGCCAGCACCCCACCCCCAGGGGAAAATTCACCCCTCCACTTT.

For this clonotype: A much bigger clone sits one base away, suggesting this may be a read error. The chain has TRBV5-1 and TRBJ2-1; 8 bases agree with TRBD1. CDR1 is SGHRS and CDR2 is YFSETQ in the germline V gene. This CDR3 comprises 14 residues. The CDR3 is CAGSLGQVRHEQFF. The CDR3 coding sequence is TGCGCCGGCAGCTTGGGACAGGTCCGCCATGAGCAGTTCTTC.

This clonotype was counted a few times. At one end, the junction sequence differs from germline, possibly due to a read error. J is TRBJ2-7 and V is TRBV29-1, with a tentative D call TRBD2 (6 bases). The CDR3 totals 13 residues. Germline V gene data show CDR1 as SQVTM and CDR2 as ANQGSEA. The CDR3 DNA follows: TGCAGCGTTGAAGGCGGGACGTTGCTCGAGCATTACTTC. It yields the protein CSVEGGTLLEHYF.

As for this clonotype: Compared with germline, one end of the junction differs, possibly owing to a read error. The J gene is TRBJ2-2, the V gene TRBV29-1, with TRBD2 matching 8 bases. This CDR3 is built from 13 residues. Germline loops: CDR1 SQVTM, CDR2 ANQGSEA. The CDR3: CRVSSGAGGELFF. The CDR3 DNA is TGTAGGGTTAGTAGCGGGGCCGGCGGGGAGCTGTTTTTT.

This clonotype was counted ten times or more. V usage is TRBV6-5 and J usage is TRBJ2-7, with 11 bases aligning to TRBD2. The CDR3 covers 15 residues. The junction had 7 bases not matched to a gene; V was cut back by 5 bases and J by 4 bases. Per the germline V gene, CDR1 is MNHEY and CDR2 is SVGAGI. This CDR3 reads CASSMGLADQYEQYF. CDR3 DNA: TGTGCCAGCAGTATGGGACTAGCGGACCAATACGAGCAGTACTTC.